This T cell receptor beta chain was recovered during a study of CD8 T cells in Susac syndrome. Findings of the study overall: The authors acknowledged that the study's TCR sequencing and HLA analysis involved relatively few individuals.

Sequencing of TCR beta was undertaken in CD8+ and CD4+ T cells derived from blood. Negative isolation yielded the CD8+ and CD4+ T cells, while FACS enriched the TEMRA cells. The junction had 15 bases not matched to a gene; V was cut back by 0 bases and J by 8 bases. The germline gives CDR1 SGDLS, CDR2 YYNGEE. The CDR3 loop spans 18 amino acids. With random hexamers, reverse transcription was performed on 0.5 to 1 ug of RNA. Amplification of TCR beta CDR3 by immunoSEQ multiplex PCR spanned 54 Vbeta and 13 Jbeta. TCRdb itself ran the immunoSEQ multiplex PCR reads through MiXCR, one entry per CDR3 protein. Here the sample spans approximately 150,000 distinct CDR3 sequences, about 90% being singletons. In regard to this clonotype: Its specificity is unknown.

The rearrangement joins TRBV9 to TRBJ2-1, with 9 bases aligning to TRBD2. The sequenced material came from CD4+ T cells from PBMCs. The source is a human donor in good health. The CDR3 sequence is CASSVDPGGRARSHEQFF. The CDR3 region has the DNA TGTGCCAGCAGCGTAGATCCTGGCGGGAGGGCCCGGTCGCATGAGCAGTTCTTC.